These T cell receptor beta chains were read from a single sample in a study of lymphopenia after photon versus proton radiotherapy. Profiled with immunoSEQ multiplex PCR; TCRdb holds only in-frame clones, not every one. The repertoire includes some 29,000 clones, 87% of them detected once, and 50% sits in the top ten. The material sequenced was peripheral blood, taken from a patient treated with proton-based radiotherapy. The receptors here all came from an older woman with cholangiocarcinoma. Some clones in this sample may be carry-over from other donors' samples. The CDR3 runs from the conserved cysteine through the conserved F or W. A D gene is named only where the DNA matches it firmly. Clone size appears in some rows only: once, few, many, or a class for an expanded clone.

j_gene: TRBJ1-4; abundance: NA; v_gene: TRBV5-1; d_gene: NA; CDR3nt: TGCGCCAGCAGCCGGTCGGCAACTAATGAAAAACTGTTTTTT; CDR3aa: CASSRSATNEKLFF
j_gene: TRBJ2-7; abundance: few; v_gene: TRBV5-5; d_gene: NA; CDR3nt: TGTGCCAGCAGCTTGGATGGGGGGAACTACTACGAGCAGTACTTC; CDR3aa: CASSLDGGNYYEQYF
j_gene: TRBJ2-1; abundance: NA; v_gene: TRBV2; d_gene: NA; CDR3nt: TGTGCCAGCAGCGGGGGTGCCGCCTACAATGAGCAGTTCTTC; CDR3aa: CASSGGAAYNEQFF
j_gene: TRBJ2-1; abundance: NA; v_gene: TRBV4-1; d_gene: NA; CDR3nt: TGCGCCAGCAGCCAAGGGGACAATGAGCAGTTCTTC; CDR3aa: CASSQGDNEQFF
j_gene: TRBJ1-5; abundance: NA; v_gene: TRBV6-5; d_gene: NA; CDR3nt: TGTGCCAGCAGCTTTAGCGTTAGCAATCAGCCCCAGCATTTT; CDR3aa: CASSFSVSNQPQHF
j_gene: TRBJ2-2; abundance: NA; v_gene: TRBV7-2; d_gene: TRBD2; CDR3nt: TGTGCCAGCAGCTTAGGGGGACTAGCATCACCTGGGGAGCTGTTTTTT; CDR3aa: CASSLGGLASPGELFF
j_gene: TRBJ2-7; abundance: NA; v_gene: TRBV7-2; d_gene: NA; CDR3nt: TGTGCCAGCAGCTTAAGGGGACCATCCTACGAGCAGTACTTC; CDR3aa: CASSLRGPSYEQYF
j_gene: TRBJ2-5; abundance: NA; v_gene: TRBV25-1; d_gene: NA; CDR3nt: TGTGCCAGCAGTGTCGGGATGGGTGAGACCCAGTACTTC; CDR3aa: CASSVGMGETQYF
j_gene: TRBJ1-2; abundance: NA; v_gene: TRBV7-9; d_gene: NA; CDR3nt: TGTGCCAGCAGCCACGGTGGCAGCTATGGCTACACCTTC; CDR3aa: CASSHGGSYGYTF
j_gene: TRBJ2-1; abundance: NA; v_gene: TRBV9; d_gene: NA; CDR3nt: TGTGCCAGCAGCCCCCTGATCTCCTACAATGAGCAGTTCTTC; CDR3aa: CASSPLISYNEQFF
j_gene: TRBJ1-5; abundance: NA; v_gene: TRBV6-5; d_gene: NA; CDR3nt: TGTGCCAGCAGTACCGGTAATAGCAATCAGCCCCAGCATTTT; CDR3aa: CASSTGNSNQPQHF
j_gene: TRBJ2-1; abundance: once; v_gene: TRBV5-6; d_gene: NA; CDR3nt: TGTGCCAGCAATCAGGGAGCAACCTACAATGAGCAGTTCTTC; CDR3aa: CASNQGATYNEQFF
j_gene: TRBJ1-2; abundance: NA; v_gene: TRBV7-6; d_gene: NA; CDR3nt: TGTGCCAGCAGTCCGCGGGGCTCCTCCTATGGCTACACCTTC; CDR3aa: CASSPRGSSYGYTF
j_gene: TRBJ2-5; abundance: NA; v_gene: TRBV5-1; d_gene: NA; CDR3nt: TGCGCCAGCAGCTTTGCCGAAGAGACCCAGTACTTC; CDR3aa: CASSFAEETQYF
j_gene: TRBJ2-7; abundance: NA; v_gene: TRBV6-1; d_gene: NA; CDR3nt: TGTGCCAGCAGTGAACCAGGTGGACAGACCTACGAGCAGTACTTC; CDR3aa: CASSEPGGQTYEQYF
j_gene: TRBJ2-4; abundance: NA; v_gene: TRBV7-9; d_gene: NA; CDR3nt: TGTGCCAGCAGCTACACCGCAGAGAACATTCAGTACTTC; CDR3aa: CASSYTAENIQYF
j_gene: TRBJ2-1; abundance: NA; v_gene: TRBV18; d_gene: TRBD1; CDR3nt: TGTGCCAGCTCACTCCGACAGGGTGTCGATGAGCAGTTCTTC; CDR3aa: CASSLRQGVDEQFF
j_gene: TRBJ2-7; abundance: NA; v_gene: TRBV7-8; d_gene: NA; CDR3nt: TGTGCCAGCAGCTCGAACAGGGCGCTTAACGAGCAGTACTTC; CDR3aa: CASSSNRALNEQYF
j_gene: TRBJ2-3; abundance: NA; v_gene: TRBV29-1; d_gene: NA; CDR3nt: TGCAGCTTTGCCAAGGTGGGGGTAAGGATAGATACGCAGTATTTT; CDR3aa: CSFAKVGVRIDTQYF
j_gene: TRBJ1-2; abundance: NA; v_gene: TRBV2; d_gene: NA; CDR3nt: TGTGCCAGCACCGGTAGGGGAGGAGGTAACTATGGCTACACCTTC; CDR3aa: CASTGRGGGNYGYTF
j_gene: TRBJ2-7; abundance: NA; v_gene: TRBV29-1; d_gene: TRBD1; CDR3nt: TGCAGCGTTACAGGGGGCTACGAGCAGTACTTC; CDR3aa: CSVTGGYEQYF
j_gene: TRBJ1-4; abundance: NA; v_gene: TRBV7-6; d_gene: NA; CDR3nt: TGTGCCAGCAGCCGACAGCCAGGAGAAAAACTGTTTTTT; CDR3aa: CASSRQPGEKLFF